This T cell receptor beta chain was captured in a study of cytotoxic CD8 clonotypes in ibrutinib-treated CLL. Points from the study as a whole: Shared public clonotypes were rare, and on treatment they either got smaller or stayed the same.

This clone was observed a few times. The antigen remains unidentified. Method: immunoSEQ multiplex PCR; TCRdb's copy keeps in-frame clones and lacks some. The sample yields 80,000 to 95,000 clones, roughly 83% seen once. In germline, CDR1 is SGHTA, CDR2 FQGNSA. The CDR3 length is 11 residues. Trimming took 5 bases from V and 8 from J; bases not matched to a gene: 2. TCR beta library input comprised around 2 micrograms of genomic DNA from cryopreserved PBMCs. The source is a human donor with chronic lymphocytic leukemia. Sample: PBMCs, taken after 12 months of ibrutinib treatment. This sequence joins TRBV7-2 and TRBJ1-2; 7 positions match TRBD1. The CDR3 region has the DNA TGTGCCAGCAGCACCAGGGGGGGCTACACCTTC. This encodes CASSTRGGYTF. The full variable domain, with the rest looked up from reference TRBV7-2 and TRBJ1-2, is GAGVSQSPSNKVTEKGKDVELRCDPISGHTALYWYRQSLGQGLEFLIYFQGNSAPDKSGLPSDRFSAERTGGSVSTLTIQRTQQEDSAVYLCASSTRGGYTFGSGTRLTVV.